The source of this TCR beta chain is a study of blood T cell repertoires in COVID-19. Generated by immunoSEQ multiplex PCR, the TCRdb table keeps only in-frame clones and is missing some. Of more than 100,000 clones listed, around 87% are singletons. The CDR3 runs to 13 residues. Trimming left V 4 bases short and J 10 bases short, with 17 bases between. CDR1 and CDR2 (germline): SGHRS, YFSETQ. The chain joins TRBV5-1 to TRBJ1-1, with D perhaps matching TRBD1 (6 bases). Sequenced material: peripheral blood. This receptor was identified in a woman between 65 and 79 years old with acute or convalescent COVID-19. In DNA, the CDR3 is TGCGCCAGCAGCGAAAGGACAGTCGGTGCAGCTTTCTTT. The encoded protein is CASSERTVGAAFF.